The entry that follows covers one T cell receptor beta chain sequence. There are a few counts of this clonotype. The clone's antigen remains unknown. No base quality values were provided; no much bigger clone lies one nucleotide off. The receptor library was made with RT-PCR. Reads for this sample came from an Illumina MiSeq. TCRdb trimmed public reads at Q25 via fastp, called clones via MiXCR and kept in-frame beta chains. Rows merge per CDR3 protein into single entries with the most common DNA and genes. For this sample the table gives around 700,000 distinct CDR3 sequences, of which approximately 14% were detected only once. About 3.9% of the sample is in the top ten clones. The data are from a study (dated by TCRdb to the mid-2010s). Compared with germline, V lacks 0 bases and J lacks 7 bases; bases without a gene match: 5. The germline V gene specifies SGHTA as CDR1 and FQGNSA as CDR2. From its cysteine to its phenylalanine, the CDR3 spans 16 amino acids. The DNA shown is the 48-base CDR3, in frame from base 1.

The source of this sequence is a female donor in good health, serving as a healthy control. The material sequenced was memory CD4+ T cells from blood. In this chain, TRBV7-2 is recombined with TRBJ2-7, with 14 junctional bases fitting TRBD2. The CDR3 corresponds to CASSLAGTSGSVEQYF. The DNA sequence follows: TGTGCCAGCAGCTTAGCAGGGACTAGCGGGAGTGTAGAGCAGTACTTC. The full variable domain, completed from the reference TRBV7-2 and TRBJ2-7 proteins outside the CDR3, reads GAGVSQSPSNKVTEKGKDVELRCDPISGHTALYWYRQSLGQGLEFLIYFQGNSAPDKSGLPSDRFSAERTGGSVSTLTIQRTQQEDSAVYLCASSLAGTSGSVEQYFGPGTRLTVT.